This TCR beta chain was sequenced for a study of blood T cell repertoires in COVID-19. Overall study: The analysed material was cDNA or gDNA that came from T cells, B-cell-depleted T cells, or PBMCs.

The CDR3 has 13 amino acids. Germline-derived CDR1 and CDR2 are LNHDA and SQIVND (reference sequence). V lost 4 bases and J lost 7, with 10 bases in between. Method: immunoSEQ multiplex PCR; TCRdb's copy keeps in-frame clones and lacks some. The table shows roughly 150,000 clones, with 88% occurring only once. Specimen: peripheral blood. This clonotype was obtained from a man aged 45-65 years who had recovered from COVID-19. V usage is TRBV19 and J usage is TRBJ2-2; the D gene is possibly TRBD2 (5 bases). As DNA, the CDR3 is TGTGCCAGTAGTAGTCGAGGGCTCGGGGAGCTGTTTTTT. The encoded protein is CASSSRGLGELFF. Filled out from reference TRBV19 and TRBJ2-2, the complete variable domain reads DGGITQSPKYLFRKEGQNVTLSCEQNLNHDAMYWYRQDPGQGLRLIYYSQIVNDFQKGDIAEGYSVSREKKESFPLTVTSAQKNPTAFYLCASSSRGLGELFFGEGSRLTVL.